Ten or more counts support the clone carrying this TCR beta chain. Covering alpha and beta chains, TRAV- and TRBV-specific primers were used for the first-strand cDNA. Amplification of TCRs used a constant-region primer and V-primer adapter for roughly 18 PCR cycles. TCRdb redid the calling of the reads with MiXCR, one entry per CDR3 protein. The data show 80,000 to 90,000 distinct CDR3 sequences, roughly a sixth seen once. These data originate in a study of low-dose radiotherapy and immunotherapy resistance in tumors. The germline CDR1 and CDR2 sequences are SGHNT and YYREEE (reference sequence). V was trimmed by 4 bases and J by 6 bases, leaving 26 bases between them. The CDR3 loop spans 19 amino acids. Specified time point: before trial treatment.

The sample in question was PBMCs, obtained before treatment. This clonotype originated in a male donor with prostate cancer. The chain employs TRBV5-4 and TRBJ1-6, with D maybe TRBD1 (6 bases). The CDR3 sequence is CASSLLTLTGGGGNSPLHF. The CDR3, as DNA: TGTGCCAGCAGCCTACTTACCCTAACGGGGGGCGGCGGTAATTCACCCCTCCACTTT.